This T cell receptor (beta chain) was recovered during a study of cytomegalovirus exposure and HLA in healthy donors. Findings of the study overall: In an earlier analysis, most TCR beta V segments were productive about 87% or about 30% of the time. 87-base-pair reads could not separate some V segments, including TRBV6-2 and TRBV6-3. An ancestry cluster, one associated with Asian ancestry, reportedly showed fewer N-insertions than the approximately 670-donor mean in a later analysis. Donors were assumed by presence/absence analyses to have roughly uniform sequencing depth.

As to this clone: Antigen specificity is unknown.

The CDR3 runs to 14 residues. Trimming left V 3 bases short and J 2 bases short, with 13 bases between. Germline CDR1 GTSNPN, CDR2 SVGIG (reference sequence). PCR employed 60 Vbeta and 13 Jbeta primers. Using immunoSEQ multiplex PCR, the repertoire was profiled, and TCRdb retains in-frame clones only, with some absent. The table shows about 170,000 clones, with less than 85% occurring only once. The chain carries TRBV30 and TRBJ1-2; D unresolved. This sequence originates from a boy younger than 10 in good health and CMV-seronegative. The sequenced sample was PBMCs. This chain's CDR3 is CAWRSGRRNYGYTF. The DNA of the CDR3 is TGTGCCTGGAGGTCCGGCAGGCGCAACTATGGCTACACCTTC.